This TCR beta chain stems from a study of CXCR3-negative and CXCR3-positive naive CD8 T cells. Study conclusions and caveats: Naive CXCR3-positive cells had TRB CDR3s more hydrophobic than those of CXCR3-negative naive cells. Naive subsets did not differ in surface CD5, and TRB CDR3 properties served to infer TCR strength.

This CDR3 region has 14 residues. A remark on this clonotype: Its specificity is not known.

Through 5' RACE with UMI labels, the TRB cDNA libraries were prepared. TCRdb re-called the 5' RACE reads and catalogs CDR3 proteins one per entry, DNA excluded. Recorded here are about 120,000 distinct CDR3 sequences; the top ten clones represent around 0.36%. The receptor was isolated from a human donor in good health. Some clones in this sample may be carry-over from other donors' samples. The chain combines TRBV12-3 or TRBV12-4 with TRBJ2-3; the TCRdb call, TRBD1, lacks DNA for checking. The specimen sequenced was naive CXCR3+ CD8+ T cells from blood. Specified subset: CD45RO-CCR7+CD27+CD95- naive CD8+ T cells expressing CXCR3 (TNR3+). This chain's CDR3 is CASSFTSPGDTQYF.